The clone carrying this T cell receptor beta chain was found a few times. The antigen is not known. Pregnant or lactating patients were excluded, as were those with uncontrolled infection or other autoimmune disease. PBMCs stemmed from approximately 9.1 ml fresh peripheral blood. This entry comes from a study of T cells in Graves' hyperthyroidism and ophthalmopathy. Findings of the study overall: Through a model of 13 V-J features, ophthalmopathy was separated from stable hyperthyroidism. Blood also contained most expanded thyroid clonotypes above 0.001.

CDR3 length equals 14 residues. V lost 0 bases and J lost 8; bases outside the gene matches: 4. CDR1 is GTSNPN, CDR2 SVGIG, per germline (reference sequence). Amplification of TCR beta CDR3 regions was performed using RNA transcripts as template. The HTBI primer set was used in a first-round RT-PCR of the TCR CDR3. TCRdb independently ran MiXCR on the multiplex PCR reads; one entry per CDR3 protein. Of roughly 520,000 distinct CDR3 sequences listed, less than 25% are singletons. The chain couples TRBV30 to TRBJ1-2, with 12 bases that match TRBD1. The TCR sequence derives from a woman aged 25 to 45 with Graves' ophthalmopathy. Sample: blood. This CDR3 reads CAWSVKGQGAGYTF. The CDR3 coding sequence is TGTGCCTGGAGTGTTAAGGGACAGGGGGCAGGCTACACCTTC.